This entry describes one TCR beta chain. Sample-barcoded 5' priming and a J-beta primer mix drove a second PCR of about 7 to 11 cycles. TCRdb called the 5' RACE reads again in MiXCR, with one record for every CDR3 protein. The sample records 650,000 to 800,000 distinct CDR3 sequences, roughly half being singletons. This entry belongs to a study of blood T cells in healthy people across ages. The CDR3 runs to 17 residues. V dropped 5 bases and J dropped 1 base, with 21 bases sitting between them. Germline loops: CDR1 GTSNPN, CDR2 SVGIG (reference sequence). The source material was blood. This TCR was recovered from a woman of 80 years or more in good health. This chain uses TRBV30 with TRBJ2-4; D gene uncertain. CDR3 protein: CAWDKYPVGGAKNIQYF. The CDR3 DNA reads TGTGCCTGGGATAAATACCCAGTCGGTGGGGCCAAAAACATTCAGTACTTC.